Sequencing of this T cell receptor (beta chain) was carried out in a study of blood T cell repertoires in COVID-19. Only in-frame clones appear in the TCRdb table, and some are missing; sequencing was by immunoSEQ multiplex PCR. The sample consists of 140,000 to 150,000 clones, about nine tenths of them appearing once. Donors were grouped by their self-reported clinical history. This CDR3 spans 15 amino acids. Per germline, CDR1 MNHEY and CDR2 SMNVEV (reference sequence). The germline V and J ends were trimmed by 5 bases and 3 bases, with 14 bases remaining between them. Source material: PBMCs or T cells enriched from blood (not recorded which). The sequence was collected from a man aged 50 or older who had recovered from COVID-19. V and J are TRBV27 and TRBJ2-1; D remains unclear. CDR3 residues: CASSRSASDYNEQFF. CDR3 bases: TGTGCCAGCAGTCGTTCGGCTAGTGACTACAATGAGCAGTTCTTC.